This T cell receptor beta chain was obtained from a study of cytomegalovirus exposure and HLA in healthy donors. Overall study results and limits: Usually a TCR sequence was rare, but some public TCRs were found in many donors. Reports indicated that the classifier achieved high specificity and sensitivity in diagnosing cytomegalovirus status.

The PCR used 60 Vbeta and 13 Jbeta primers. The authors' processing: The authors later counted around 80 million unique TCR beta chains, some 10 million of them shared. Clones were read by immunoSEQ multiplex PCR, and TCRdb kept only the in-frame ones, dropping some. That table is the source of V, J and clone size, and D and trimming were worked out from the DNA. Here the sample spans tens of thousands of clones, over 70% being singletons. The CDR3 extends over 13 amino acids. Germline CDR1 SEHNR, CDR2 FQNEAQ (reference sequence). At collection, donors were nominally healthy, but unrecorded immune exposures were probable. A remark on this clone: Its antigen remains unidentified. Its ends do not fully match the called genes, so a read error is possible.

This clonotype was obtained from a man between 50 and 59 years old in good health and CMV-seronegative. The gene calls are TRBV7-9 and TRBJ2-7; D is perhaps TRBD1 (6 bases). The sample consisted of PBMCs. CDR3 loop: CSSSLTPDSRQYF. CDR3 DNA: TGTTCCAGCAGCCTGACTCCGGACAGCAGGCAGTACTTC. Looking up the rest from reference TRBV7-9 and TRBJ2-7 gives the full variable domain: DTGVSQNPRHKITKRGQNVTFRCDPISEHNRLYWYRQTLGQGPEFLTYFQNEAQLEKSRLLSDRFSAERPKGSFSTLEIQRTEQGDSAMYLCSSSLTPDSRQYFGPGTRLTVT.